This entry concerns a single TCR beta chain. Its antigen remains unidentified. One end of the junction fails to match germline, which may point to a read error. Sequences PRHDT (CDR1) and FYEKMQ (CDR2) are obtained from the germline V gene (reference sequence). Measured from the cysteine to the phenylalanine, the CDR3 is 14 residues long. Only the CDR3 region is kept as DNA, spanning 42 bases read in frame from base 1. This record comes from a study of chemoradiotherapy in HPV16-positive cancers (dated by TCRdb to about 2022). Regarding the complete study: Using functional T-cell assays on cells from two HPV16-positive patients, the researchers defined candidate HPV-specific T-cell clones and common TCR motifs. The study asked whether T-cell immunity to the HPV oncoproteins E6 and E7 changes during chemoradiotherapy and whether this immunity affects survival. The candidate HPV-specific TCRs and motifs were then tracked in TCR repertoires from about 93 patients with HPV-related cancers.

Repertoires were sampled multiple times during chemoradiotherapy, which allowed clonal expansion in the tumor microenvironment to be followed. Libraries were made using the immunoSEQ multiplex PCR assay. The source is immuneACCESS, and TCRdb retained only in-frame sequences with V and J called. Part of the clones is not carried over; for the studies checked, unresolved V genes explain less than half of this, and the remainder is unexplained. The sample contains tens of thousands of clones, about nine tenths of them found a single time. 4% to 4.5% of the sample lies in the top ten. Beyond this particular receptor, the publication reports: Expansion of candidate HPV-specific clones and E7-related TCR motifs was observed in the tumor microenvironment during treatment, whereas no such expansion was observed for non-HPV-specific T cells. The survival association was reported for HPV16-positive patients, and the functional definition of HPV-specific T cells was derived from only a couple of HPV16-positive patients. Among HPV16-positive patients, expansion of HPV-responsive T cells during chemoradiotherapy was associated with better recurrence-free survival.

Sample: blood, taken from a patient who underwent chemoradiotherapy. The rearranged chain carries TRBV13 and TRBJ2-1; the D gene is perhaps TRBD1, on 6 matching bases. This receptor was obtained from a human donor with HPV-associated anogenital cancer. The DNA sequence reads TGTGCCTCCCGGGACACCCAATTATACAATGAGCGGTTCTTC. This is translated as CASRDTQLYNERFF. The entire variable domain, with the stretches around the CDR3 drawn from the reference TRBV13 and TRBJ2-1 proteins, is AAGVIQSPRHLIKEKRETATLKCYPIPRHDTVYWYQQGPGQDPQFLISFYEKMQSDKGSIPDRFSAQQFSDYHSELNMSSLELGDSALYFCASRDTQLYNERFFGPGTRLTVL.